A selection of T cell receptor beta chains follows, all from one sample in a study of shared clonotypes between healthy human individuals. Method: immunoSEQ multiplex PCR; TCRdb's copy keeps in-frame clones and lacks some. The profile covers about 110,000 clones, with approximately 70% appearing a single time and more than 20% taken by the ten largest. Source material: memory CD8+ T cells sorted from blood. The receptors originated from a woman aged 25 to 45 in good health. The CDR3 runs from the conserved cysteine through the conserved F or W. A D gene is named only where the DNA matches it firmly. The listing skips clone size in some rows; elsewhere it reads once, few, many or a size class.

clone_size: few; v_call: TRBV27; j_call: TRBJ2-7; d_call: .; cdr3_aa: CASGSFAAYEQYF; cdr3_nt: TGTGCCAGCGGGTCTTTCGCAGCCTACGAGCAGTACTTC
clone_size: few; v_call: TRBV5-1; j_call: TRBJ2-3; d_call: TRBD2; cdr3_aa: CASSESGSRAGTDTQYF; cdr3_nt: TGCGCCAGCAGCGAGAGCGGGAGCCGGGCCGGCACAGATACGCAGTATTTT
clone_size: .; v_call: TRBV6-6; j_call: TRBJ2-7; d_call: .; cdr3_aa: CASSYSPETYEQYF; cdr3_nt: TGTGCCAGCAGTTACTCCCCGGAGACCTACGAGCAGTACTTC
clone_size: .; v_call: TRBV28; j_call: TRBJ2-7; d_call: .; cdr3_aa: CASKDTQDYEQYF; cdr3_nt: TGTGCCAGCAAGGACACCCAAGACTACGAGCAGTACTTC
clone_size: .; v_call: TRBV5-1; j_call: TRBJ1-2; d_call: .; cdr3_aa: CASSEDGNYGYTF; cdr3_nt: TGCGCCAGCAGCGAGGACGGAAACTATGGCTACACCTTC
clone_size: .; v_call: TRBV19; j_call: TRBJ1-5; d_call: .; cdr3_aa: CASSIGRAGGQPQHF; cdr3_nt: TGTGCCAGTAGTATCGGCAGGGCTGGGGGTCAGCCCCAGCATTTT
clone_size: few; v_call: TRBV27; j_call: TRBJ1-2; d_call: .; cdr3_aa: CASSQPSGRGYTF; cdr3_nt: TGTGCCAGCAGTCAACCCTCGGGAAGGGGCTACACCTTC
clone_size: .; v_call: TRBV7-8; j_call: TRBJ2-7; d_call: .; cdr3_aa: CASSLRDTGEQYF; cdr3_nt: TGTGCCAGCAGCTTAAGGGACACGGGCGAGCAGTACTTC
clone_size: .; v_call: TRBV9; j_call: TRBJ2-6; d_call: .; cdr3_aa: CASSRLFKQSRANVLTF; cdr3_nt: TGTGCCAGCAGCAGATTGTTCAAACAAAGTCGGGCCAACGTCCTGACTTTC
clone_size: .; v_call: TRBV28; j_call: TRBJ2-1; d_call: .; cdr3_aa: CASSYLRGIANNEQFF; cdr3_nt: TGTGCCAGCAGTTACCTCCGGGGGATAGCTAACAATGAGCAGTTCTTC
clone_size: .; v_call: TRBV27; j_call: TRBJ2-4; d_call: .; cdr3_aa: CASSFSLGSIQYF; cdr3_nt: TGTGCCAGCAGTTTTAGTCTCGGGAGCATTCAGTACTTC
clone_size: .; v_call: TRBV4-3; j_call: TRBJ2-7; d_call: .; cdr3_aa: CASSQGTRGGYEQYF; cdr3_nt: TGCGCCAGCAGCCAAGGGACCCGAGGAGGCTACGAGCAGTACTTC
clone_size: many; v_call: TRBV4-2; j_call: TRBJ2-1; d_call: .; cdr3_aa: CASSQEPGNYNEQFF; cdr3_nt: TGTGCCAGCAGCCAAGAACCCGGGAACTACAATGAGCAGTTCTTC
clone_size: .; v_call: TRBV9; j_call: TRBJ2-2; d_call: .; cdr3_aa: CASSVETGELFF; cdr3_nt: TGTGCCAGCAGCGTAGAAACCGGGGAGCTGTTTTTT
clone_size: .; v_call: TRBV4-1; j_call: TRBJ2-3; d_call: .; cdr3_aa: CASSLPRWPDTQYF; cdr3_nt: TGCGCCAGCAGCCTACCCCGATGGCCAGATACGCAGTATTTT
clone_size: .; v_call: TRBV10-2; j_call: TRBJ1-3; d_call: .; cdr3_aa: CASKEGDTGNTIYF; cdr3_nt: TGCGCCAGCAAGGAGGGCGATACTGGAAACACCATATATTTT
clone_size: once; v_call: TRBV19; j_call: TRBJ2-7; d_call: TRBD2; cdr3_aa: CASSIVGLAGEQYF; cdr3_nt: TGTGCCAGTAGTATAGTCGGACTAGCGGGCGAGCAGTACTTC